Reported below is one T cell receptor beta chain. The antigen is unknown. This library used roughly 400 ng RNA and molecular barcoded adaptors spanning alpha/delta and beta/gamma chains. MiXCR, applied by TCRdb to the reads, yields one record per CDR3 protein. The data show roughly 46,000 distinct CDR3 sequences, 12% seen once. The entry originates in a study of read filtering for tumor transcriptome and immune sequencing. Study-level points and caveats: In IR-seq, single-read clonotypes were around 80% of clonotypes but about 3.5% of reads. The sorted CD138-negative fraction was a mixed bone marrow immune population, not purified T cells. RNA-seq captured clonotypes less deeply and reliably than IR-seq.

V shed 6 bases and J shed 0 bases, with 6 bases lying between them. This CDR3 is built from 12 residues. Per germline, CDR1 DFQATT and CDR2 SNEGSKA (reference sequence). What was sequenced was a population of CD138-negative cells sorted from bone marrow. The chain is built from TRBV20-1 and TRBJ1-3; D call uncertain. This TCR was recovered from a donor at least 40 years old with multiple myeloma. CDR3 amino acids: CSARISGNTIYF. In DNA, the CDR3 is TGCAGTGCCCGGATCTCTGGAAACACCATATATTTT.